This entry lists 22 T cell receptor beta chains sequenced from one sample in a study of CD8 T cells in ankylosing spondylitis. Their specific antigens are unknown. General study findings and limits: Ankylosing spondylitis blood appeared to carry a characteristic TCR beta motif of eight or nine highly homologous variants.

In TCRdb, the 5' RACE reads were re-called with MiXCR into one record per CDR3 protein. The sample lists 470,000 or so distinct CDR3 sequences; around 26% were seen once. Sequenced: blood, either unsorted or a sorted T cell fraction (not recorded which). The receptors were gathered from a male donor with ankylosing spondylitis.

This chain connects TRBV18 to TRBJ2-7; D not resolved. Germline V gives CDR1 KGHSH, CDR2 LQKENI. CDR3 length equals 12 residues. Trimming took 3 bases from V and 3 from J, leaving 6 bases between them. The CDR3 DNA is TGTGCCAGCTCACCTAACTACTACGAGCAGTACTTC. Translating gives CASSPNYYEQYF.

The V gene is TRBV7-2, the J gene TRBJ2-1, with TRBD2 identical over 9 bases. Losses at the gene ends were 3 bases for V and 4 bases for J; bases not matched to a gene: 7. From germline, CDR1 is SGHTA and CDR2 FQGNSA. This CDR3 is 16 amino acids long. The CDR3 is CASSFSPSGIYNEQFF. In DNA, the CDR3 is TGTGCCAGCAGCTTTTCGCCTAGCGGGATATACAATGAGCAGTTCTTC.

This chain uses TRBV11-2 with TRBJ1-1; D ambiguous. Trimming took off 5 bases at V and 0 bases at J, with 22 bases between the two ends. Germline V gene lookup returns CDR1 SGHAT and CDR2 FQNNGV. The CDR3 loop spans 18 amino acids. CDR3 region: CASSPMARLRLVNTEAFF. CDR3 nucleotide sequence: TGTGCCAGCAGCCCGATGGCCCGCTTAAGGCTCGTGAACACTGAAGCTTTCTTT.

This clonotype has more than one count but fewer than ten. This chain links TRBV18 with TRBJ1-4; D remains ambiguous. Germline CDR1 and CDR2: KGHSH and LQKENI. V dropped 2 bases and J dropped 0 bases, with 7 bases sitting between them. The CDR3 consists of 15 residues. CDR3 residues: CASSPREATNEKLFF. In DNA form, the CDR3 reads TGTGCCAGCTCACCAAGAGAAGCAACTAATGAAAAACTGTTTTTT.

This clonotype has a handful of counts. The rearrangement links TRBV5-6 to TRBJ2-7, with 10 bases that match TRBD2. This CDR3 comprises 14 residues. The V gene's germline CDR1 is SGHDT and CDR2 YYEEEE. With 5 bases clipped from V and 3 bases from J, the junction kept 5 bases outside the gene matches. This CDR3 is CASSTGLADYEQYV. CDR3 DNA sequence: TGTGCCAGCAGTACCGGACTAGCGGACTACGAGCAGTACGTC.

This clonotype turned up a few times. The rearrangement links TRBV7-2 to TRBJ1-6; the D is unclear. Trimming cost V 4 bases and J 7 bases, with 5 bases left between them. Germline-derived CDR1 and CDR2 are SGHTA and FQGNSA. The CDR3 consists of 12 residues. This CDR3 is CASSYPNSPLHF. The DNA of the CDR3 is TGTGCCAGCAGCTACCCAAATTCACCCCTCCACTTT.

The V and J genes are TRBV20-1 and TRBJ2-3; weak D call: TRBD1 (8 bases). V gave up 0 bases and J gave up 3 bases, with 16 bases separating them. This CDR3 comprises 16 residues. Germline V gives CDR1 DFQATT, CDR2 SNEGSKA (reference sequence). In DNA form, the CDR3 reads TGCAGTGCTAGAGATCTGGTACAGGGGGGGACAGATACGCAGTATTTT. Amino acid sequence: CSARDLVQGGTDTQYF.

The CDR3 protein is CASSQGQGIRYTF. CDR3 sequence (DNA): TGTGCCAGCAGCCAAGGACAGGGGATACGCTACACCTTC. The chain joins TRBV7-2 to TRBJ1-2, with 9 bases lining up with TRBD1. The length of the CDR3 is 13 residues. From germline, CDR1 is SGHTA and CDR2 FQGNSA. The V and J ends lost 5 bases and 9 bases, in that order; junction bases with no gene match: 7.

The DNA for the CDR3 is TGTGCCACCAGCCCCGGGACAGGGAGAAATAATCAGCCCCAGCATTTT. Amino acids: CATSPGTGRNNQPQHF. This rearrangement joins TRBV24-1 to TRBJ1-5; 9 positions agree with TRBD1. V gave up 7 bases and J gave up 4 bases; unmatched junction bases: 10. Germline CDR1 reads KGHDR; CDR2 reads SFDVKD. The length of the CDR3 is 16 residues.

V and J are TRBV29-1 and TRBJ2-7; weak D call: TRBD1 (6 bases). From germline, CDR1 is SQVTM and CDR2 ANQGSEA. This CDR3 spans 15 amino acids. Trimming pared 7 bases from V and 1 base from J, leaving 20 bases between. The CDR3 DNA reads as TGCAGCGCTGTATCAACAGGGAGCCGTTCCTACGAGCAGTACTTC. Amino acid sequence: CSAVSTGSRSYEQYF.

This chain connects TRBV6-6 to TRBJ1-2; 7 positions match TRBD1. Germline assignment: CDR1 MNHNY and CDR2 SVGAGI (reference sequence). The CDR3 sequence is 13 residues long. The V gene end was trimmed by 6 bases and the J gene end by 5 bases; junction bases not matched to a gene: 6. This chain's CDR3 is CASRRETGYGYTF. The CDR3 region has the DNA TGTGCCAGCAGAAGGGAGACAGGGTATGGCTACACCTTC.

V gene TRBV11-2 combines with J gene TRBJ2-1, with TRBD2 matching over 13 bases. Germline V gene sequence: CDR1 SGHAT, CDR2 FQNNGV. This CDR3 region has 19 residues. Trimming at V came to 5 bases and at J to 5 bases, leaving 15 bases not matched to a gene. The DNA of the CDR3 is TGTGCCAGCAGCACTCGGACTAGCGGGAGCCTTAGGATTGACAATGAGCAGTTCTTC. Its translation is CASSTRTSGSLRIDNEQFF.

This clonotype came up a few times. V usage is TRBV20-1 and J usage is TRBJ2-2; perhaps TRBD2 as D (5 bases). Germline V CDR1 and CDR2: DFQATT, SNEGSKA (reference sequence). The CDR3 has 15 amino acids. V lost 3 bases and J lost 0, with 11 bases in between. The CDR3 reads CSASSAGSNTGELFF. The CDR3 region has the DNA TGCAGTGCTAGTAGCGCGGGCTCGAACACCGGGGAGCTGTTTTTT.

The V and J genes are TRBV11-3 and TRBJ2-5; 10 bases are a match to TRBD2. J lost 2 bases, V lost 3 bases, and 6 bases had no gene match. CDR3 length: 16 residues. Germline V gene sequence: CDR1 SGHNT, CDR2 YENEEA. The CDR3 DNA reads TGTGCCAGCAGCTTCTCCGGGACTAGCGATCAAGAGACCCAGTACTTC. It is translated as CASSFSGTSDQETQYF.

This clonotype was counted a few times. The V and J genes are TRBV20-1 and TRBJ1-1, with D possibly matching TRBD1 (5 bases). Germline CDR1 DFQATT, CDR2 SNEGSKA (reference sequence). Trimming took 5 bases from V and 2 from J, leaving 12 bases between them. This CDR3 is 13 amino acids long. CDR3 loop: CSAQRGDNTEAFF. DNA of the CDR3: TGCAGTGCTCAACGGGGGGACAACACTGAAGCTTTCTTT.

The rearrangement uses TRBV4-1 and TRBJ1-2, with D perhaps matching TRBD1 (5 bases). Germline CDR1 is MGHRA and CDR2 is YSYEKL. V lost 2 bases and J 5 bases, leaving 9 bases between the germline ends. This CDR3 region has 13 residues. The CDR3 sequence is CASSQTRDYGYTF. CDR3 nucleotides: TGCGCCAGCAGCCAAACCAGGGATTATGGCTACACCTTC.

This clonotype was found a few times. V and J are TRBV5-4 and TRBJ2-1; D might be TRBD2 (6 bases). Trimming took off 2 bases at V and 5 bases at J, with 11 bases between the two ends. The V gene's germline CDR1 is SGHNT and CDR2 YYREEE (reference sequence). The CDR3 extends over 14 amino acids. The chain's CDR3 is CASSFSLANNEQFF. CDR3 nucleotide sequence: TGTGCCAGCAGCTTTAGCCTAGCGAACAATGAGCAGTTCTTC.

This clonotype occurred many times. The genes are TRBV11-2 and TRBJ1-2; 9 bases line up with TRBD1. In germline, CDR1 is SGHAT, CDR2 FQNNGV. V shed 4 bases and J 4 bases; nucleotides not matched to a gene: 13. The CDR3 consists of 17 residues. The CDR3 bases are TGTGCCAGCAGCTCCCCGAGGGGAACAGGGGGCGTCTATGGCTACACCTTC. Its translation: CASSSPRGTGGVYGYTF.

This clonotype was detected ten times or more. The chain couples TRBV7-9 to TRBJ2-7; D uncertain. Trimming left V 1 base short and J 2 bases short, with 6 bases between. This CDR3 is 13 amino acids long. From germline, CDR1 is SEHNR and CDR2 FQNEAQ (reference sequence). CDR3 sequence (DNA): TGTGCCAGCAGCTTAGGCGGCACCTACGAGCAGTACTTC. This encodes CASSLGGTYEQYF.

The DNA for the CDR3 is TGTGCCACCAGTGATGACAGGGGGCACTACAATGAGCAGTTCTTC. Translating gives CATSDDRGHYNEQFF. The chain carries TRBV24-1 and TRBJ2-1, with 10 bases matching TRBD1. Germline V gene lookup returns CDR1 KGHDR and CDR2 SFDVKD. The V gene end was trimmed by 3 bases and the J gene end by 3 bases; junction bases not matched to a gene: 1. The CDR3 is 15 residues long.

This clonotype came up many times. V gene TRBV7-9 combines with J gene TRBJ2-7; D ambiguous. The length of the CDR3 is 11 residues. V was trimmed by 5 bases and J by 2 bases, leaving 4 bases between them. The V gene's germline CDR1 is SEHNR and CDR2 FQNEAQ (reference sequence). CDR3 DNA: TGTGCCAGCAGCGGGGCCTACGAGCAGTACTTC. This sequence encodes CASSGAYEQYF.

This chain uses TRBV11-2 with TRBJ2-1; TRBD2 agrees at 11 bases. The CDR3 sequence is 15 residues long. V lost 6 bases and J lost 6; bases outside the gene matches: 7. Germline values: CDR1 SGHAT, CDR2 FQNNGV. The CDR3 sequence: CASRYRGLAVNEQFF. The CDR3 DNA reads as TGTGCCAGCAGGTATAGGGGACTAGCGGTCAATGAGCAGTTCTTC. Looking up the rest from reference TRBV11-2 and TRBJ2-1 gives the full variable domain: EAGVAQSPRYKIIEKRQSVAFWCNPISGHATLYWYQQILGQGPKLLIQFQNNGVVDDSQLPKDRFSAERLKGVDSTLKIQPAKLEDSAVYLCASRYRGLAVNEQFFGPGTRLTVL.